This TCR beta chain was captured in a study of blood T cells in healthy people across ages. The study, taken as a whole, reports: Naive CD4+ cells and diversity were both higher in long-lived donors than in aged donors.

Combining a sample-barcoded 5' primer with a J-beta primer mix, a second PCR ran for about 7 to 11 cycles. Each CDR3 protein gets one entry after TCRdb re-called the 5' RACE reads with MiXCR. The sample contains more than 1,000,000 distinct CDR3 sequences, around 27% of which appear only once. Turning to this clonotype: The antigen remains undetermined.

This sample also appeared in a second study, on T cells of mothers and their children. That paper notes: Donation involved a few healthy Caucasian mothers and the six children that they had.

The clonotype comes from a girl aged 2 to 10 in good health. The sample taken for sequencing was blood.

CDR3 loop: CSARDPTGRGGGYTF. The CDR3 nucleotides read TGCAGTGCTAGAGATCCGACAGGGCGGGGAGGGGGCTACACCTTC. The chain recombines TRBV20-1 with TRBJ1-2; 7 bases are shared with TRBD1. Per the germline V gene, CDR1 is DFQATT and CDR2 is SNEGSKA (reference sequence). Losses at the gene ends were 0 bases for V and 8 bases for J; bases not matched to a gene: 12. The CDR3 consists of 15 residues.